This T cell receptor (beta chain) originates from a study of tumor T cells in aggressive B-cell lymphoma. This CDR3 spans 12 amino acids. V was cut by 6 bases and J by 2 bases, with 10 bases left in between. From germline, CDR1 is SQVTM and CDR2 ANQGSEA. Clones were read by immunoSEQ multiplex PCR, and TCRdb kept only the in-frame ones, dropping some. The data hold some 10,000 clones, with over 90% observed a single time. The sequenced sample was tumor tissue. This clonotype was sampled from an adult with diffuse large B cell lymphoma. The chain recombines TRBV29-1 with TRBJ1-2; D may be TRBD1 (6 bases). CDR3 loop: CSVGDKNYGYTF. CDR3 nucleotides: TGCAGCGTCGGGGACAAGAACTATGGCTACACCTTC.